The clone carrying this T cell receptor (beta chain) was recorded many times. TCRdb itself ran the RT-PCR reads through MiXCR, one entry per CDR3 protein. Of almost 700,000 distinct CDR3 sequences listed, 12% to 15% were seen once; the top ten hold 3.6%. The sample was memory CD4+ T cells from blood. This TCR came from a female donor in good health, serving as a healthy control.

In DNA, the CDR3 is TGTGCCACCAACCAGGGTAGTGTTAATTCACCCCTCCACTTT. Translating it yields CATNQGSVNSPLHF. The V call is TRBV12-3 or TRBV12-4, the J call TRBJ1-6; D possibly corresponds to TRBD1 (5 bases). The V end was cut by 10 bases, the J end by 6 bases, with 16 bases between. The CDR3 length is 14 residues.